The text below deals with one TCR beta chain. Its antigen is not identified. The data were taken from a study of T cell responses to AZD1222 COVID-19 vaccine. Study as a whole: Pooling of second doses given at about 4 or about 12 weeks was done.

Study-level findings and limits: Only after the peak T cell response were repertoires sampled. Baseline serostatus was positive in only a handful of AZD1222 recipients.

Per germline, CDR1 SNHLY and CDR2 FYNNEI. This CDR3 comprises 12 residues. Losses at the gene ends were 11 bases for V and 3 bases for J; bases not matched to a gene: 3. Measured with immunoSEQ multiplex PCR; TCRdb has only the in-frame clones, and not every one. This table has 150,000 to 200,000 clones, 90% to 95% appearing once. The chain uses TRBV2 and TRBJ2-1; 8 positions agree with TRBD1. The specimen comprised peripheral blood, sampled on day 0 of AZD1222 vaccination. The receptor's source is an adult in good health. This chain's CDR3 is CAVDRGYNEQFF. CDR3 nucleotide sequence: TGTGCCGTAGACAGGGGCTACAATGAGCAGTTCTTC.